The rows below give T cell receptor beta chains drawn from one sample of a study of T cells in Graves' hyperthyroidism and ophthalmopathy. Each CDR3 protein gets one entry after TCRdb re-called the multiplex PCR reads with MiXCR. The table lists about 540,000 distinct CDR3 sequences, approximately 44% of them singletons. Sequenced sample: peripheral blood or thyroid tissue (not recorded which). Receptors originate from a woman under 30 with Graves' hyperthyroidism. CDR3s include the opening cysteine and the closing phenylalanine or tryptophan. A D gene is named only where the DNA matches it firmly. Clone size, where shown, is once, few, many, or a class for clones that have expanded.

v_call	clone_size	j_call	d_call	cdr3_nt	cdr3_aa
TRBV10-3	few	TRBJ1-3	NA	TGTGCCATCAGTGAGTCAGCCAGTGGGGTCTCTGGAAACACCATATATTTT	CAISESASGVSGNTIYF
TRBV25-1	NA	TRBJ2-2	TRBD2	TGTGCCAGCAGCCCGGGACTAGCGGGATACACCGGGGAGCTGTTTTTT	CASSPGLAGYTGELFF
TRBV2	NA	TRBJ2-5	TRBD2	TGTGCCAGCCATGCAGCGGGAGTACAAGAGACCCAGTACTTC	CASHAAGVQETQYF
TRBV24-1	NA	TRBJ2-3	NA	TGTGCCACCAGTGATGGGCCGGGACCATCAGATACGCAGTATTTT	CATSDGPGPSDTQYF
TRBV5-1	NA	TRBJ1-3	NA	TGCGCCAGCAGCTCAGCCACCGGGGTCTACGCTGCTGGAAACACCATATATTTT	CASSSATGVYAAGNTIYF
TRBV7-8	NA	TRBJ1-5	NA	TGTGCCAGCAGTGACTCTCTCCGCCAGAGAGATAATCAGCCCCAGCATTTT	CASSDSLRQRDNQPQHF
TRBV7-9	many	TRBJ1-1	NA	TGTGCCAGCAGCTTAGGGGGCGCGGTTGGAACTGAAGCTTTCTTT	CASSLGGAVGTEAFF
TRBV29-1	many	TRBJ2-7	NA	TGCAGCGCCGGACATACTGGCCTCGAGCAGTACTTC	CSAGHTGLEQYF
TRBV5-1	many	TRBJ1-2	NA	TGCGCCAGCAGCTTGGGGGGGCGAGGCTACACCTTC	CASSLGGRGYTF
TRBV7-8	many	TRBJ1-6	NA	TGTGCCAGCAGCTTAGTCGGGGAGGTTGGTTCACCCCTCCACTTT	CASSLVGEVGSPLHF
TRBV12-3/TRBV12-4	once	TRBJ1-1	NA	TGTGCCAGCCTCGATAGAAGGGAAACAACTGAAGCTTTCTTT	CASLDRRETTEAFF
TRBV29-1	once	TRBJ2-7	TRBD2	TGCAGCGTTGACAGCGGGAGGGCCAATGAGCAGTACTTC	CSVDSGRANEQYF
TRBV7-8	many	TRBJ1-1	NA	TGTGCCAGCAGCTTAGGTTCGAGGGCCGCGGGAACTGAAGCTTTCTTT	CASSLGSRAAGTEAFF
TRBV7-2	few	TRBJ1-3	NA	TGTGCCAGCAGCGTAGGTACAGCCGCGCTCTCTGGAAACACCATATATTTT	CASSVGTAALSGNTIYF
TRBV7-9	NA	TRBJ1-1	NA	TGTGCCAGCAGCCCCGGGTGGGGATCGATCACTGAAGCTTTCTTT	CASSPGWGSITEAFF
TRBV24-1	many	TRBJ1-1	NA	TGTGCCACCCGGGCGGGCCTTAGCACTGAAGCTTTCTTT	CATRAGLSTEAFF
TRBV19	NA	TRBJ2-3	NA	TGTGCCAGTAGACCTCATCCGGGACGGACTAGCACAGATACGCAGTATTTT	CASRPHPGRTSTDTQYF
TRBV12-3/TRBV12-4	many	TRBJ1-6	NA	TGTGCCAGCAAGGGGTCGGGTTCACCCCTCCACTTT	CASKGSGSPLHF
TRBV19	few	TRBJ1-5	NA	TGTGCCAGTAGATCACCACGGGAGGGCCGACTCAATCAGCCCCAGCATTTT	CASRSPREGRLNQPQHF
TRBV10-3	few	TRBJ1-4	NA	TGTGCCAGCAGTGAAGGGATGGCAACTAATGAAAAACTGTTTTTT	CASSEGMATNEKLFF
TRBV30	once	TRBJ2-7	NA	TGTGCCTGGAGGGAACAGATCGAGCAGTACTTC	CAWREQIEQYF
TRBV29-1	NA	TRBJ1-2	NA	TGCAGCGTCCGGACAGACACTATGAGCTACACCTTC	CSVRTDTMSYTF